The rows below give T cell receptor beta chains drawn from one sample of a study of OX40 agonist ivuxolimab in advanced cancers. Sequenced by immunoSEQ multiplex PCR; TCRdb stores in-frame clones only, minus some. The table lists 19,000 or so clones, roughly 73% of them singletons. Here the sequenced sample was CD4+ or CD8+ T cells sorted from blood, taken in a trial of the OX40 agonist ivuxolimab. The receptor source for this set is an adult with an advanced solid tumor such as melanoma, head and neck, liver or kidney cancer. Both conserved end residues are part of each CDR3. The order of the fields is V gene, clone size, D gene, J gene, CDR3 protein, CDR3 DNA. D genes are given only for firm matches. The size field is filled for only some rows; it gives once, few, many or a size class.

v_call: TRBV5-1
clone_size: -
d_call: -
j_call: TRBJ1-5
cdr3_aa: CASSRGGGQPQHF
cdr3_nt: TGCGCCAGCAGCAGGGGGGGAGGTCAGCCCCAGCATTTT

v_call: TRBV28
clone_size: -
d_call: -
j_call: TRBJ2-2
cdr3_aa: CASSTWTENTGELFF
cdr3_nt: TGTGCCAGCAGTACCTGGACAGAAAACACCGGGGAGCTGTTTTTT

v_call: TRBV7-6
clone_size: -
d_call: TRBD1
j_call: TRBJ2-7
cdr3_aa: CASSPGQGIINEQYF
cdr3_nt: TGTGCCAGCAGCCCGGGACAGGGGATAATTAACGAGCAGTACTTC

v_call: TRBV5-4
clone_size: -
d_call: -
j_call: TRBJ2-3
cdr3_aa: CASSKTDTQYF
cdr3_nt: TGTGCCAGCAGTAAAACAGATACGCAGTATTTT

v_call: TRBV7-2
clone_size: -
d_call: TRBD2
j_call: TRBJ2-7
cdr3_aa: CASRIGTRGEQYF
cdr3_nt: TGTGCCAGCAGAATCGGGACTAGAGGCGAGCAGTACTTC

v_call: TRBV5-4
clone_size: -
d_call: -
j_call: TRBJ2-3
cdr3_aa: CASSLGIDLYTQYF
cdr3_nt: TGTGCCAGCAGCTTAGGAATAGACCTTTATACGCAGTATTTT

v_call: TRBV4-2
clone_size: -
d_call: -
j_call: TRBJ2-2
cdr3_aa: CASSQERRVINTGELFF
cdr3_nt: TGTGCCAGCAGCCAAGAGCGCAGGGTTATAAACACCGGGGAGCTGTTTTTT

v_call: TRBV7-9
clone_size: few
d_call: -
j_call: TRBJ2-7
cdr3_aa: CASSFPSSYEQYF
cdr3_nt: TGTGCCAGCAGCTTCCCCTCCTCCTACGAGCAGTACTTC

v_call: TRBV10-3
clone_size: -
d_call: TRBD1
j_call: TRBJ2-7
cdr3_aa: CAISPTGSYEQYF
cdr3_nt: TGTGCCATCAGCCCGACAGGGTCCTACGAGCAGTACTTC

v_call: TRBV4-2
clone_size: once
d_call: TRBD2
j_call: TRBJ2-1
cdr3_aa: CASSQEPSLAGGRNEQFF
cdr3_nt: TGTGCCAGCAGCCAAGAACCATCACTAGCGGGAGGTCGTAATGAGCAGTTCTTC

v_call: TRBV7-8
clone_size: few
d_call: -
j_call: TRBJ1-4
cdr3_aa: CASSLTYSNEKLFF
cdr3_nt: TGTGCCAGCAGCTTAACATACAGTAATGAAAAACTGTTTTTT

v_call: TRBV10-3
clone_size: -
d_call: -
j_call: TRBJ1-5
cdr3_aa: CAISEEGENQPQHF
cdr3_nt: TGTGCCATCAGTGAAGAGGGGGAAAATCAGCCCCAGCATTTT

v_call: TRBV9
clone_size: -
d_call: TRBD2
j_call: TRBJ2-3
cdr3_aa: CASSVLLSGSTTDTQYF
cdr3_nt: TGTGCCAGCAGCGTCCTTCTCAGCGGGAGCACCACAGATACGCAGTATTTT

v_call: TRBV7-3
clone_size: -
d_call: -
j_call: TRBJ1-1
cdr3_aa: CASSPTVNTEAFF
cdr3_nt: TGTGCCAGCAGCCCTACAGTGAACACTGAAGCTTTCTTT

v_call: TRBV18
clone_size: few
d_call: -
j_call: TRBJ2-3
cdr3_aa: CASSPEARRSLDTQYF
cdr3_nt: TGTGCCAGCTCACCAGAAGCCCGCCGCTCCCTGGATACGCAGTATTTT

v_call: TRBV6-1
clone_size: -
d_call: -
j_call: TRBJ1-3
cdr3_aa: CASSELSPAGNTIYF
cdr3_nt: TGTGCCAGCAGTGAACTAAGCCCAGCGGGAAACACCATATATTTT

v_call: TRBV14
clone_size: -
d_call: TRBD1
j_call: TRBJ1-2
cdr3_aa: CASSQPGQGMYGYTF
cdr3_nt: TGTGCCAGCAGCCAACCGGGACAGGGGATGTATGGCTACACCTTC

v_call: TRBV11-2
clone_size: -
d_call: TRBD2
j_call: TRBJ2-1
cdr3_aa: CASSLVLTGGLAGAGEQFF
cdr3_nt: TGTGCCAGCAGCTTAGTGTTGACAGGAGGACTAGCGGGAGCGGGTGAGCAGTTCTTC

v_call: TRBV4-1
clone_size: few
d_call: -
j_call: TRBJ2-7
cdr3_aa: CASSLTLPDEQYF
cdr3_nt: TGCGCCAGCAGCCTGACTCTTCCAGACGAGCAGTACTTC

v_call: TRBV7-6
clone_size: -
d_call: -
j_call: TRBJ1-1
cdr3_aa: CASSPDVGEMYTEAFF
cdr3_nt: TGTGCCAGCAGCCCAGACGTCGGGGAGATGTACACTGAAGCTTTCTTT

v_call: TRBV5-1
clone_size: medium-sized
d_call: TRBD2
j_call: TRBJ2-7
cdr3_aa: CASSPELAGEYEQYF
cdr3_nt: TGCGCCAGCAGCCCGGAACTAGCGGGAGAGTACGAGCAGTACTTC

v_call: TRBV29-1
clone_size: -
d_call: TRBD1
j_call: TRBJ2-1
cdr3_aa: CSVVLDRGPKRDRQFF
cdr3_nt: TGCAGCGTTGTTCTGGACAGGGGGCCAAAGCGGGATAGGCAGTTCTTC

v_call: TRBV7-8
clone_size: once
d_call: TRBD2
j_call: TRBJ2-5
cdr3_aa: CASSLGEAGGLAGEGTQYF
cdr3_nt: TGTGCCAGCAGCTTAGGGGAGGCAGGGGGACTAGCGGGAGAGGGGACCCAGTACTTC

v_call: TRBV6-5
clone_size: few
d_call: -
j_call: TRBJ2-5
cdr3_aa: CASSLLGDETQYF
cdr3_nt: TGTGCCAGCAGTTTGTTGGGCGACGAGACCCAGTACTTC

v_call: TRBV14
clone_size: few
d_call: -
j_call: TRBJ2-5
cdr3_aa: CASSQIGWSQYF
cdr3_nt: TGTGCCAGCAGCCAAATAGGGTGGTCCCAGTACTTC

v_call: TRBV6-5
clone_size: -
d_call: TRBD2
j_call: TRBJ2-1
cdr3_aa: CASSYSPSSGDNEQFF
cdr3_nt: TGTGCCAGCAGTTACTCACCGTCTAGCGGTGACAATGAGCAGTTCTTC

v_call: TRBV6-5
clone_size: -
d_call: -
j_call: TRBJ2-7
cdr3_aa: CASRRTVYGTYEQYF
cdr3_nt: TGTGCCAGCAGGCGGACAGTTTATGGAACCTACGAGCAGTACTTC